The TCR beta chain described here comes from a study of breast tumors, draining lymph nodes, adjacent tissues. The CDR3 has 14 amino acids. V shed 3 bases and J shed 4 bases, with 10 bases lying between them. Whole-study results and caveats: That most tumor T cells come from lymph nodes remained unproven.

In TCRdb, the multiplex PCR reads were re-called with MiXCR into one record per CDR3 protein. The sample carries approximately 170,000 distinct CDR3 sequences, 30% to 35% recorded once. Breast cancer patients provided tissue from their axillary draining lymph nodes. This clonotype was seen at least ten times. Antigen specificity is unknown. The TCR was taken from a female donor with breast cancer. Some clones in this sample may be carry-over from other donors' samples. The sample taken for sequencing was axillary lymph node tissue. The rearrangement links TRBV12-3 or TRBV12-4 to TRBJ1-5; D uncertain. CDR3 region: CASSFGQINQPQHF. CDR3 sequence (DNA): TGTGCCAGCAGTTTCGGGCAGATTAATCAGCCCCAGCATTTT.